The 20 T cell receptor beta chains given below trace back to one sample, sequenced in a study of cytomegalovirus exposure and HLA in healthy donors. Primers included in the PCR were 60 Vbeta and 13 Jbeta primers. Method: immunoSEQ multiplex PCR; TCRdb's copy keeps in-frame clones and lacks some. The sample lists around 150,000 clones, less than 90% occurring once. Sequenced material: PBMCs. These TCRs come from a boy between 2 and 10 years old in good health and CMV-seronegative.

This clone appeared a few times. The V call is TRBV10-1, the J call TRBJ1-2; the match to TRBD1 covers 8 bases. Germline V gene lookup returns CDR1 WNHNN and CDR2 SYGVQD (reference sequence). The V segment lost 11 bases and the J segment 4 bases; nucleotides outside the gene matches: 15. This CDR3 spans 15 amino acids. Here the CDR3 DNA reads TGCGCCCGATGGAGCAGGGGGCGAAAAAGCTATGGCTACACCTTC. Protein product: CARWSRGRKSYGYTF.

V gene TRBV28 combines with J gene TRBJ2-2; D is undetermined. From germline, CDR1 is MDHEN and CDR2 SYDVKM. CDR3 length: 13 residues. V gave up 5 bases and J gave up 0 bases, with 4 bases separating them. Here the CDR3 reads CASSPTNTGELFF. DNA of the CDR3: TGTGCCAGCAGTCCCACGAACACCGGGGAGCTGTTTTTT.

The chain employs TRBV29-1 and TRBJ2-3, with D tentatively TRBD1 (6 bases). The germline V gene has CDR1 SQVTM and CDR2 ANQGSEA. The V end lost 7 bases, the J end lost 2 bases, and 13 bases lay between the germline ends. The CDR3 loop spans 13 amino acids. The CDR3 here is CSAQGQNTDTQYF. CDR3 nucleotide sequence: TGCAGCGCCCAGGGGCAAAACACAGATACGCAGTATTTT.

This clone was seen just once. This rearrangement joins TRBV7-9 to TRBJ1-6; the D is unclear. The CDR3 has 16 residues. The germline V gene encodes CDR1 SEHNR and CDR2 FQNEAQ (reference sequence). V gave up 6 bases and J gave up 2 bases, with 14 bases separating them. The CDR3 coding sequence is TGTGCCAGCAGTCTCGTTACCGGGACCTATAATTCACCCCTCCACTTT. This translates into CASSLVTGTYNSPLHF.

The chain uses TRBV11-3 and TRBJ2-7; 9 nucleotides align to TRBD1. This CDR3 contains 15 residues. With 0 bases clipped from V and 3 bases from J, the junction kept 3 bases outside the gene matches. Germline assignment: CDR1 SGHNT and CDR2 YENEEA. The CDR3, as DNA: TGTGCCAGCAGCTTAGATCGGACAGGGGACTACGAGCAGTACTTC. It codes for CASSLDRTGDYEQYF.

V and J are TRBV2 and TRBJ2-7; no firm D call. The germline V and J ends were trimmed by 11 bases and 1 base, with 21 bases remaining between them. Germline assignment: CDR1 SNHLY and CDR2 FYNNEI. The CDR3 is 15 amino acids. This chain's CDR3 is CALTLKGLRSYEQYF. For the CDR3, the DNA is TGTGCCCTGACTTTGAAAGGCCTACGGTCCTACGAGCAGTACTTC.

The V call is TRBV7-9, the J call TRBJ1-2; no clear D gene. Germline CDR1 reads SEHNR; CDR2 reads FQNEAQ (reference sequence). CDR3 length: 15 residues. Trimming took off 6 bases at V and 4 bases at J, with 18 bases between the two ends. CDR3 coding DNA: TGTGCCAGCAGACATACGACGGGGTTTGGCTATGGCTACACCTTC. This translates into CASRHTTGFGYGYTF.

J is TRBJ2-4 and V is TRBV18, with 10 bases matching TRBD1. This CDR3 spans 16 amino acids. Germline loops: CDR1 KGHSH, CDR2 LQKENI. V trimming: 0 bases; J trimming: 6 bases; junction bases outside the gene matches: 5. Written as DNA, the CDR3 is TGTGCCAGCTCACCACCGGGACAGGGGCTATCAAACATTCAGTACTTC. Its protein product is CASSPPGQGLSNIQYF.

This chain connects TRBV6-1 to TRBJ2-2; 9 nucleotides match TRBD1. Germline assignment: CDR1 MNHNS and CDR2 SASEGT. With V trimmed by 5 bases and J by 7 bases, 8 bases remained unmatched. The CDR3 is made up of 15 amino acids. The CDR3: CASSPITGGFGELFF. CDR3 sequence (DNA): TGTGCCAGCAGTCCTATAACAGGGGGCTTCGGGGAGCTGTTTTTT.

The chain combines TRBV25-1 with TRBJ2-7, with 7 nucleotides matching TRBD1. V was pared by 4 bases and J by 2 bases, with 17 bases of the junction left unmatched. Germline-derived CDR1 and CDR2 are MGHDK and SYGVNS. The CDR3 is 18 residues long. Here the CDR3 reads CASSARASEGQTPYEQYF. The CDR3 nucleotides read TGTGCCAGCAGTGCGCGGGCGTCCGAGGGACAGACCCCCTACGAGCAGTACTTC.

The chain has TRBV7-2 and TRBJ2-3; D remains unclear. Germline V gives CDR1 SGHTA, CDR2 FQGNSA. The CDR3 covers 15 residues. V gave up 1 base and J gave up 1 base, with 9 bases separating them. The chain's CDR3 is CASSLDVGRTDTQYF. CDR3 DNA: TGTGCCAGCAGCTTAGACGTGGGCCGCACAGATACGCAGTATTTT.

CDR3 residues: CASSPGRPNYGYTF. The DNA of the CDR3 is TGTGCCAGCAGTCCGGGAAGGCCAAACTATGGCTACACCTTC. This chain connects TRBV27 to TRBJ1-2; D is ambiguous. The CDR3 sequence is 14 residues long. The V gene lost 5 bases and the J gene lost 2 bases, with 12 bases spanning the gap. Germline lookup yields CDR1 MNHEY and CDR2 SMNVEV (reference sequence).

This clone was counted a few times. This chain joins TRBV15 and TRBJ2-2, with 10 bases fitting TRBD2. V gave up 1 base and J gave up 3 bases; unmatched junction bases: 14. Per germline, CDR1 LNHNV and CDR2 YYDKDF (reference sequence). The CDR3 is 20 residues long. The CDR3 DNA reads TGTGCCACCAGCAGAGTAATTTTGTTTCTAGCGGGAGTTCACACCGGGGAGCTGTTTTTT. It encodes CATSRVILFLAGVHTGELFF.

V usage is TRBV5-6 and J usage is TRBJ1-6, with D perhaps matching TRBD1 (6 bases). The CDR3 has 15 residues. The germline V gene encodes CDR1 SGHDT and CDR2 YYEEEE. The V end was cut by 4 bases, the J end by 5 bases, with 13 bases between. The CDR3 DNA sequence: TGTGCCAGCAGCATCAGGGGTGTCGATAATTCACCCCTCCACTTT. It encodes CASSIRGVDNSPLHF.

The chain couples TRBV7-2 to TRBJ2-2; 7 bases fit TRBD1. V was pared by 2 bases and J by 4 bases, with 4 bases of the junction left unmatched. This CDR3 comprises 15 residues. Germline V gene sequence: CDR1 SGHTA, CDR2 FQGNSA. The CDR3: CASSLRGQTTGELFF. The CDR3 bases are TGTGCCAGCAGCTTAAGGGGACAGACCACCGGGGAGCTGTTTTTT.

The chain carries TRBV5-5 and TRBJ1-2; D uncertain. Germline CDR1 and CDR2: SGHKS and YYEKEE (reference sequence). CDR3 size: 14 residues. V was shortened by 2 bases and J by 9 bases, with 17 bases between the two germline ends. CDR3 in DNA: TGTGCCAGCAGCTTTTTCCCCCGAGGGAATCGCTACACCTTC. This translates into CASSFFPRGNRYTF.

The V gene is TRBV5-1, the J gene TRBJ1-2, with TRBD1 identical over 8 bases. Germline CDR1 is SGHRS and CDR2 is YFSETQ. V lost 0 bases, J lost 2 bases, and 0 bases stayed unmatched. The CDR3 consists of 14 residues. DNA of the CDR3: TGCGCCAGCAGCTTGGGGACAGGGAACTATGGCTACACCTTC. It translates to CASSLGTGNYGYTF. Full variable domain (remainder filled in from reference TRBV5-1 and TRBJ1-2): KAGVTQTPRYLIKTRGQQVTLSCSPISGHRSVSWYQQTPGQGLQFLFEYFSETQRNKGNFPGRFSGRQFSNSRSEMNVSTLELGDSALYLCASSLGTGNYGYTFGSGTRLTVV.

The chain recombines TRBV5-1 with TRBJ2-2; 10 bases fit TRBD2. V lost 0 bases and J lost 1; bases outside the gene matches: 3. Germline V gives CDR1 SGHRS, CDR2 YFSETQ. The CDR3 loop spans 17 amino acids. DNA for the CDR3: TGCGCCAGCAGCTTGGGCGTAGCGGGAGGGAACACCGGGGAGCTGTTTTTT. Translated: CASSLGVAGGNTGELFF.

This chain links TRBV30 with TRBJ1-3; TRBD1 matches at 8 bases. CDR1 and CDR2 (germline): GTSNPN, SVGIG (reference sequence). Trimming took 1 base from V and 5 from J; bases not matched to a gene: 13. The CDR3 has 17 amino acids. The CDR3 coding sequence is TGTGCCTGGAGTGCTTGGGGCGCTACAGGGGGTAGAAACACCATATATTTT. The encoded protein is CAWSAWGATGGRNTIYF.

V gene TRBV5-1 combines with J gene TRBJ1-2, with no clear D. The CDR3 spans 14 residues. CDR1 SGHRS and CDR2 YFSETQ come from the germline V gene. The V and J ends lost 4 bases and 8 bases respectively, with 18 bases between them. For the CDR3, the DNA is TGCGCCAGCAGCACGAGGTTGTTAGGAATCGGCTACACCTTC. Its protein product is CASSTRLLGIGYTF.